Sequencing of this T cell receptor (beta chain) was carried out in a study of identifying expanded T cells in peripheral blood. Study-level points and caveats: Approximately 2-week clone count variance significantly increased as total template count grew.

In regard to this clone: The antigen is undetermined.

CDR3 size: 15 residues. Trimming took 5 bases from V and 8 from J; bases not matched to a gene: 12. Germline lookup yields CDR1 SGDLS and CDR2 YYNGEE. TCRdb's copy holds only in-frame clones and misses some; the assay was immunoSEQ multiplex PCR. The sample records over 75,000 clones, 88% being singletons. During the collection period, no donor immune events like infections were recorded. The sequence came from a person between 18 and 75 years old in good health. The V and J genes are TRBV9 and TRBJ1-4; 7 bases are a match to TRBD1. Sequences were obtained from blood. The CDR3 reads CASSNQGGFEEKLFF. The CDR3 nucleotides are TGTGCCAGCAGTAACCAAGGGGGCTTTGAAGAAAAACTGTTTTTT.